This paragraph reports one T cell receptor (beta chain). This CDR3 spans 16 amino acids. Losses at the gene ends were 1 base for V and 1 base for J; bases not matched to a gene: 5. The germline V gene has CDR1 SGHAT and CDR2 FQDESV (reference sequence). This specimen belongs to a study of blood T cell repertoires in COVID-19. The wider study: Samples of COVID-19 (acute and convalescent) were obtained from the United States, Italy and Spain. PBMCs, B-cell-depleted T cells, or T cells were the source of the cDNA or gDNA that made up the material.

Per the authors' pipeline: It was from reference gene primer amplification that nucleated cell counts were estimated. Sequenced by immunoSEQ multiplex PCR; TCRdb stores in-frame clones only, minus some. V, J and clone size derive from that table, while D and trimming were established from the DNA sequence. The sample shows approximately 58,000 clones, 77% of them seen only once. The clonotype originates from a man between 65 and 80 years old with active or convalescent COVID-19. This rearrangement joins TRBV11-1 to TRBJ2-3; 7 positions agree with TRBD2. The specimen was peripheral blood. CDR3 sequence (DNA): TGTGCCAGCAGCTTAGGACGGGGGGTCCGCACAGATACGCAGTATTTT. Translation gives CASSLGRGVRTDTQYF. The full variable domain, completed using reference TRBV11-1 and TRBJ2-3, is EAEVAQSPRYKITEKSQAVAFWCDPISGHATLYWYRQILGQGPELLVQFQDESVVDDSQLPKDRFSAERLKGVDSTLKIQPAELGDSAMYLCASSLGRGVRTDTQYFGPGTRLTVL.